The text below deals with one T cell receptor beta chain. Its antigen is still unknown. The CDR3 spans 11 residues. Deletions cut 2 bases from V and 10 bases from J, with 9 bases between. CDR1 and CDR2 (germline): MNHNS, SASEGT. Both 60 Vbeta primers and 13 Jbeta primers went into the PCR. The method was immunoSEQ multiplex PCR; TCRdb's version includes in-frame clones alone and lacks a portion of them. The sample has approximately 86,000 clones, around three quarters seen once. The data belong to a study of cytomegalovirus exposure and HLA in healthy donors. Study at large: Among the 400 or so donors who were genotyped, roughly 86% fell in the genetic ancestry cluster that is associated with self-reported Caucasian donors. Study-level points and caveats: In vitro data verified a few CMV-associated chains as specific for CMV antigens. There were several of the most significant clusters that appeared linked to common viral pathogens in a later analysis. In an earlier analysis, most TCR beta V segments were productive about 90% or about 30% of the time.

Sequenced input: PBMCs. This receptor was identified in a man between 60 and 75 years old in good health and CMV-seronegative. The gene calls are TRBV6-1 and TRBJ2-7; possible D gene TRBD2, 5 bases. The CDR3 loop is CASSERRAQYF. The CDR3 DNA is TGTGCCAGCAGTGAAAGGCGGGCCCAGTACTTC.